These T cell receptor beta chains were read from a single sample in a study of blood T cell repertoires in COVID-19. Using immunoSEQ multiplex PCR, the repertoire was profiled, and TCRdb retains in-frame clones only, with some absent. The table records roughly 250,000 clones, roughly 80% of them present only once. Sequenced material: peripheral blood. These receptors were obtained from an elderly woman with active or convalescent COVID-19. Each CDR3 is given without its conserved first and last residue. A D gene is named only where the DNA matches it firmly. Rows give clone size only sometimes, using once, few, many, or a class for an expanded clone.

clone_size d_call v_call cdr3_aa
. . TRBV2 ASSGDRSSGNTIY
. TRBD1 TRBV18 ASSTGQGANTIY
. TRBD2 TRBV7-2 ASSSTPGLPN
once . TRBV2 ASSDRSSYNSPLH
few . TRBV6-5 ASSSYRGTEAF
. . TRBV19 ASSMVSGGSYEQY
. . TRBV28 ASSPLGLGRISYEQY
once TRBD2 TRBV7-2 ASSLTAGVNNEQF
. TRBD1 TRBV6-6 ASSRQGASYNYGYT
. TRBD1 TRBV2 ASSPKTRQGGETQY
. . TRBV11-2 ASSLVGGYEQY
. . TRBV21-1 ATPEGALNSPLH
few . TRBV4-2 ASSHVAVGNTGELF
. TRBD1 TRBV24-1 ATSEQGTDYGYT
few . TRBV5-4 ASSTQGIVDSPLH
. . TRBV7-9 ASSLQGGSGNTIY